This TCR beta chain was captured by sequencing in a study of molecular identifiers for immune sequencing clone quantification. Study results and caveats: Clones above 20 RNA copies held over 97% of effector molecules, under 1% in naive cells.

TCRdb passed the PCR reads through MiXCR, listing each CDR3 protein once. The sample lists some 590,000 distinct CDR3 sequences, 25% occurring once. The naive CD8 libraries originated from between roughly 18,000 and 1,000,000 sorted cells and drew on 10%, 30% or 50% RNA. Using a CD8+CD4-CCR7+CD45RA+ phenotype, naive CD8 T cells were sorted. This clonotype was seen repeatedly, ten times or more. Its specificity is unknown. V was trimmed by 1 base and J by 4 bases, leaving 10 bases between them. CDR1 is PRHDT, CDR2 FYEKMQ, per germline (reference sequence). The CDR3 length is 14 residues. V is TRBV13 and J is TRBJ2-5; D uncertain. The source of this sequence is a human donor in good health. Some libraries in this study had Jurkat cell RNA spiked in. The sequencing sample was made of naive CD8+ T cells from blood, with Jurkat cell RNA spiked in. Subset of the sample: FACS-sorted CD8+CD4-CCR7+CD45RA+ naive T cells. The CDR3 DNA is TGTGCCAGCAGCTTAGCCGCACCGCCAGAGACCCAGTACTTC. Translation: CASSLAAPPETQYF.